This record concerns one T cell receptor beta chain sequence. What this receptor recognizes is not known. Base qualities are not at hand, and no much larger clone is one base apart. The data belong to a study of beta chain features in type 1 diabetes (dated by TCRdb to between 2017 and 2018). With regard to the full study: Mean age, gender distribution, total cell number and subset yield were not different between patients and healthy donors. A total of some 100,000,000 sorted cells were examined across all samples, and a strong correlation was observed between cell number per subset and RNA yield. In the study, recently diagnosed type 1 diabetes patients and matched healthy donors were compared on the TCRB repertoires of their sorted circulating CD4+ T cell subsets. Naive and central memory subsets were obtained from all 30 or so donors, but regulatory and stem cell-like memory subsets were isolated from only 8 patients and roughly 8 healthy donors.

All of the isolated RNA was reverse transcribed with the High Capacity cDNA Reverse Transcription Kit, so expressed TCRB transcripts were sequenced. Deep immunoSEQ sequencing was applied to naive, central memory and regulatory T cell samples, giving an average of roughly 3.5 million total reads per sample. Sorted cells were lysed in RLT buffer, and RNA was extracted using DNase-treated RNeasy Micro or Mini kits according to cell number. Each cell subset was processed on its own to prevent cross-contamination, while patient and healthy donor samples were processed together. TCRB sequences were amplified from cDNA with the immunoSEQ multiplex PCR, producing 87-bp fragments spanning the CDR3 region. Sequencing of the amplicons was done on the Illumina HiSeq platform. The study's own analysis went as follows. PCR bias was corrected computationally using synthetic template baselines, and reads within Hamming distance 2 were collapsed, with unmergeable singletons discarded. Reads were aligned to IMGT to assign V, D and J genes, CDR3 length, and insertions or deletions at six rearrangement sites. Within each subset, clonotype counts were normalized to sorted cell number, and only after that were true diversity and Gini coefficients computed with the tcR R package. The overlap coefficient, calculated on TCRB nucleotide sequences, was used to measure repertoire sharing. TCRdb mirrors the immuneACCESS table, restricted to in-frame sequences. Some clones are absent from its copies; in checked studies, under half trace to an unresolved V gene, and the reason for the others is unknown. V and J calls and clone size are as listed in that table; D and trimming were resolved from the DNA. This sample has under 150,000 clones in its table, and under 60% of those were observed once. Of the sample, approximately 0.4% is held by the ten largest clones.

The CDR3 sequence holds 13 residues, the cysteine and phenylalanine included. Only the CDR3 part of the read is kept: 39 bases, read in frame from the first base. Germline trimming amounts to 4 bases on V and 4 bases on J, with 4 as the count of junction bases outside the gene matches. For CDR1 and CDR2, the germline V gene lists SGHDT and YYEEEE. Each donor gave one peripheral blood draw, approximately 120 mL on average, collected into heparinised tubes. A BD FACSAria II was used to sort naive, central memory, regulatory and stem cell-like memory CD4+ T cells with a panel that included CD45RO, CCR7, CD25, CD127, CD95 and CD27. A purity above 95% was achieved for all sorted populations. PBMCs were separated immediately by Lymphoprep density gradient centrifugation and were stained directly, without being cultured. So that batch effects would be minimized, each experiment stained and sorted samples in pairs, pairing one healthy donor with one patient.

Study-wide findings and limitations: Because cDNA was sequenced instead of genomic DNA, activated cells with high expression could be over-represented, although the groups did not differ in activation or CD3 levels. Shorter templates might have been favored by PCR, but patient and control samples were amplified and corrected together, so both groups would have been affected equally by any skew. At VDJ recombination sites, type 1 diabetes patients had fewer insertions and more deleted nucleotides, which implies abnormalities in thymic rearrangement. Only small numbers of individuals were included in the HLA sub-analyses, which left unresolved whether HLA type had any influence on TCRB rearrangement. Naive, central memory and regulatory TCRB repertoires appeared to be more similar among patients than among healthy donors. A moderate but significant shortening of TCRB CDR3 length was observed in type 1 diabetes patients in all four CD4+ subsets.

This TCR was recovered from a man aged 18 to 35 in good health. The chain couples TRBV5-6 to TRBJ2-5; 7 central nucleotides agree with TRBD1. The sample comprised Tregs from blood. Sample cell subset or site, as interpreted from the label and publication: regulatory CD4+ T cells. CDR3 reads: CASSMTGSETQYF. The DNA sequence reads TGTGCCAGCAGCATGACAGGGTCAGAGACCCAGTACTTC. The variable domain in full, with residues beyond the CDR3 obtained from the reference TRBV5-6 and TRBJ2-5 genes, is DAGVTQSPTHLIKTRGQQVTLRCSPKSGHDTVSWYQQALGQGPQFIFQYYEEEERQRGNFPDRFSGHQFPNYSSELNVNALLLGDSALYLCASSMTGSETQYFGPGTRLLVL.